What follows is one TCR beta chain and its context. Its antigen is still unknown. Base qualities are not at hand, and no much larger clone is one base apart. Library preparation used PCR. TCR sequencing of DNA from cultured CD4+ T cells used the Oncomine TCR Beta short-read assay at the Johns Hopkins FTIC core. The QIAamp micro DNA kit was used to extract genomic DNA from the cultured CD4+ T cells. Oncomine TCR Beta libraries from cultured CD4+ T cells were pooled using unique dual indexes and sequenced on an Illumina iSeq 100. The paper's data handling went like this. Non-productive sequences were removed, and CDR3s not starting with C, not ending with F or W, or shorter than 7 amino acids were discarded. The MANAFEST web application was used to identify antigen-specific clonotypes by comparing peptide-stimulated wells against reference wells and other culture wells. Positive clones required FDR below 0.05, an odds ratio above 5, and productive frequency above 0.1% in at least two of three replicate wells. A clonotype counted as cross-reactive if it showed significant expansion both in the SARS-CoV-2 spike wells and in at least one common cold coronavirus spike condition. CDR3 homology was assessed with Levenshtein distances (stringdist) and unrooted phylogenetic trees (ape) in R version 3.6.1. TCRdb took the public reads, trimmed them with fastp at Q25, ran MiXCR for clone calling and kept in-frame beta chains. Rows merge per CDR3 protein into single entries with the most common DNA and genes. These V and J calls originate from TCRdb's pipeline instead of the authors' own analysis. The sample table records approximately 15,000 distinct CDR3 sequences; around 48% of these occur just once. About 12% of the sample belongs to the ten largest clones.

These data come from a study of vaccination and CD4 T cells after COVID-19 (dated by TCRdb to between 2020 and 2023). At the level of the whole study: SARS-CoV-2 positivity had been established in the convalescent patients by nasal swab PCR, and mild disease was recorded in under ten of these patients and severe disease in one. The convalescent cohort comprised six males and four females, including two Hispanic individuals, seven Caucasians, two Asians and one multiracial person. Participants got two doses of the Pfizer-BioNTech BNT162b2 vaccine (n=8) or two doses of the Moderna mRNA-1273 vaccine (n=2). Post-COVID blood samples were collected from convalescent patients a median of about 92 days after diagnosis, with a range of roughly 35 to 170 days. Post-vaccine blood samples were obtained a median of about 77 days after the second vaccine dose, with a range of about 13 to 241 days. For stimulating the cultures, overlapping spike peptide pools were used, derived from SARS-CoV-2 as well as from the common cold coronaviruses HCoV-NL63, HCoV-OC43 and HCoV-229E. As controls, cultures received a CEFX viral epitope pool (the positive control), an HIV-1 Nef peptide pool (the negative control), or no peptide at all. In over 8 COVID-19 convalescent patients and a few infection-naive healthy vaccine recipients, the spike-specific CD4+ TCR repertoire before mRNA vaccination was compared with the repertoire after mRNA vaccination.

What this sample's treatment or condition label stands for: approximately 11-day PBMC culture with coronavirus spike peptide pools or control peptides (ViraFEST assay). The study used the ViraFEST assay, which expanded antigen-specific T cells with peptide pools and then identified expanded clonotypes by TCR sequencing. The positive SARS-CoV-2 PCR tests of the convalescent patients were dated from March to December 2020, before the Alpha, Beta and Delta variants emerged in the United States. PBMCs were cultured at roughly 2 million per well in IMDM supplemented with around 5% human AB serum and 8 to 10 IU/ml IL-2, with approximately 10 ug/ml peptide pools added. Half of the culture medium was replaced with fresh IL-2-containing medium on days 3 and 7. After roughly 9 days of culture, CD4+ T cells were isolated by negative selection with the EasySep CD4+ T cell isolation kit. Ficoll-Paque Plus gradient centrifugation was used to isolate PBMCs from whole blood, and the isolated PBMCs were then either used fresh or cryopreserved at -140C. Culture conditions were generally each tested in triplicate wells.

The paper's findings and limits, for the study overall: Of the vaccine-specific clones found in convalescent patients, nearly all (304 of 307) were mono-reactive for SARS-CoV-2 spike instead of being cross-reactive with common cold coronaviruses. The study included relatively few convalescent patients and did not analyze early timepoints after natural infection. The median number of SARS-CoV-2-reactive clonotypes rose from fewer than 25 after infection to roughly 38 after vaccination, but the change was not significant. Among the post-vaccine SARS-CoV-2-reactive clones in convalescent patients, a median 86.3% showed up only after vaccination, which suggests vaccine-specific priming.

Material for sequencing was CD4+ T cells from blood, cultured in vitro. This TCR derives from a human donor who had recovered from COVID-19.

The CDR3 region: CASSFDRDGNSGANVLTF. The DNA reads TGTGCCAGCAGTTTCGATCGGGACGGAAACTCTGGGGCCAACGTCCTGACTTTC. The chain joins TRBV27 to TRBJ2-6, with the D gene tentatively TRBD1 or TRBD2, based on 5 matching bases in each. The CDR3 spans 18 residues, from the cysteine through the phenylalanine. The retained sequence is limited to the CDR3, 54 bases, with the frame set at the first base. For CDR1 and CDR2, the germline V gene (reference sequence) lists MNHEY and SMNVEV. V is pared back by 3 bases and J by 0 bases, with 15 bases lying between the germline termini.